Each of the 28 T cell receptor beta chains below was sequenced from the same sample in a study of blood T cell repertoires in COVID-19. Using immunoSEQ multiplex PCR, the repertoire was profiled, and TCRdb retains in-frame clones only, with some absent. The repertoire holds 310,000 or so clones, with approximately 88% as singletons. Sequenced input: peripheral blood. The source is a man under 40 with COVID-19, enrolled during active disease.

This clone was recorded a few times. The V and J genes are TRBV7-2 and TRBJ1-5; D uncertain. Germline V gene data show CDR1 as SGHTA and CDR2 as FQGNSA. The CDR3 has 14 residues. Trimming left V 2 bases short and J 0 bases short, with 5 bases between. CDR3 sequence: CASSLSDSNQPQHF. Written as DNA, the CDR3 is TGTGCCAGCAGCTTAAGCGATAGCAATCAGCCCCAGCATTTT.

A single count supports this clone. Distinct nucleotide sequences in the sample also encode this CDR3. The V gene is TRBV7-2, the J gene TRBJ1-2, with 7 bases aligning to TRBD1. CDR3 length: 13 amino acids. Per the germline V gene, CDR1 is SGHTA and CDR2 is FQGNSA. V trimming: 4 bases; J trimming: 5 bases; junction bases outside the gene matches: 4. The DNA for the CDR3 is TGTGCCAGCAGCTCGGGACAGAATTATGGCTACACCTTC. As protein: CASSSGQNYGYTF.

This clone was detected only a few times. This rearrangement joins TRBV5-4 to TRBJ2-1; TRBD2 agrees at 13 bases. The CDR3 covers 17 residues. The junction had 13 bases not matched to a gene; V was cut back by 3 bases and J by 10 bases. Looked up from germline, CDR1 is SGHNT and CDR2 is YYREEE (reference sequence). CDR3 sequence: CASSSGLAGARLREQFF. The CDR3 coding sequence is TGTGCCAGCAGCTCTGGACTAGCGGGGGCGCGGCTAAGGGAGCAGTTCTTC.

The chain couples TRBV6-6 to TRBJ1-1; a possible D gene is TRBD1 (6 bases). Trimming removed 5 bases from V and 1 base from J, with 14 bases in between. The CDR3 consists of 15 residues. From germline, CDR1 is MNHNY and CDR2 SVGAGI (reference sequence). This CDR3 reads CASSIRQAPNTEAFF. In nucleotides, the CDR3 is TGTGCCAGCAGTATAAGACAGGCCCCGAACACTGAAGCTTTCTTT.

This rearrangement joins TRBV9 to TRBJ1-2; no clear D gene. The V end was cut by 0 bases, the J end by 0 bases, with 9 bases between. This CDR3 is built from 15 residues. Germline V lookup: CDR1 SGDLS, CDR2 YYNGEE. The CDR3 is CASSVDGEPNYGYTF. The CDR3 DNA sequence: TGTGCCAGCAGCGTAGACGGGGAACCTAACTATGGCTACACCTTC.

The genes are TRBV6-5 and TRBJ1-6; TRBD1 is a possible D gene (6 bases). Deletions cut 5 bases from V and 1 base from J, with 9 bases between. Germline V gene lookup returns CDR1 MNHEY and CDR2 SVGAGI. The CDR3 totals 15 residues. The chain's CDR3 is CASSPGESYNSPLHF. The CDR3 DNA follows: TGTGCCAGCAGTCCAGGGGAGTCCTATAATTCACCCCTCCACTTT.

A remark on this clone: Different DNA sequences within this sample yield the same CDR3. The chain recombines TRBV27 with TRBJ1-5; TRBD1 might be the D (6 bases). Looked up from germline, CDR1 is MNHEY and CDR2 is SMNVEV (reference sequence). This CDR3 has 14 amino acids. The V gene lost 2 bases and the J gene lost 4 bases, with 9 bases spanning the gap. The CDR3: CASSLIGGNQPQHF. CDR3 bases: TGTGCCAGCAGTTTAATAGGGGGTAATCAGCCCCAGCATTTT.

This chain connects TRBV19 to TRBJ2-7, with D tentatively TRBD2 (5 bases). Germline CDR1 and CDR2: LNHDA and SQIVND (reference sequence). Deletions cut 7 bases from V and 0 bases from J, with 13 bases between. The CDR3 is 14 amino acids. In DNA form, the CDR3 reads TGTGCCAGTAAAGGGCGGGCCGACTCCTACGAGCAGTACTTC. This sequence encodes CASKGRADSYEQYF.

The chain employs TRBV6-6 and TRBJ1-2; 10 bases map to TRBD1. The CDR3 has 15 amino acids. From germline, CDR1 is MNHNY and CDR2 SVGAGI (reference sequence). J was trimmed by 2 bases and V by 6 bases; bases with no gene match: 6. CDR3 sequence: CASSVGQGVNYGYTF. The DNA of the CDR3 is TGTGCCAGCAGCGTCGGACAGGGGGTGAACTATGGCTACACCTTC.

CDR3 sequence (DNA): TGTGCCAGCAGTTCTACAACTGGCAGCGAAGAGACCCAGTACTTC. Translation gives CASSSTTGSEETQYF. The chain recombines TRBV27 with TRBJ2-5, with D hard to call. Germline V gene lookup returns CDR1 MNHEY and CDR2 SMNVEV (reference sequence). Trimming left V 4 bases short and J 3 bases short, with 15 bases between. This CDR3 region has 15 residues.

The chain couples TRBV5-1 to TRBJ2-2; D is undetermined. The V end was cut by 2 bases, the J end by 5 bases, with 4 bases between. Germline V gene data show CDR1 as SGHRS and CDR2 as YFSETQ. The CDR3 runs 12 residues. The CDR3 DNA sequence: TGCGCCAGCAGCTTCGGTACCGGGGAGCTGTTTTTT. This sequence encodes CASSFGTGELFF.

The chain combines TRBV7-2 with TRBJ2-7, with TRBD1 identical over 7 bases. The CDR3 is 14 amino acids. V shed 2 bases, J shed 7 bases, and the junction held 8 bases outside the gene matches. The germline CDR1 and CDR2 sequences are SGHTA and FQGNSA. The CDR3, as DNA: TGTGCCAGCAGCTTACAGCCGGGACAGTCGGAGCAGTACTTC. It translates to CASSLQPGQSEQYF.

The rearrangement joins TRBV7-9 to TRBJ2-7, with TRBD2 matching 8 bases. The length of the CDR3 is 15 residues. Per germline, CDR1 SEHNR and CDR2 FQNEAQ (reference sequence). V lost 5 bases and J lost 3; bases outside the gene matches: 9. The CDR3 region is CASSPSGSRGYEQYF. CDR3 nucleotide sequence: TGTGCCAGCAGCCCGAGCGGGAGCAGGGGCTACGAGCAGTACTTC.

V and J are TRBV6-5 and TRBJ1-1; D perhaps matches TRBD1 (6 bases). Germline CDR1 and CDR2: MNHEY and SVGAGI. The CDR3 totals 14 residues. With 5 bases removed from V and 1 base from J, the gap between germline ends came to 11 bases. The CDR3 nucleotides read TGTGCCAGCAGTCAACAGGGATGGAACACTGAAGCTTTCTTT. Its translation: CASSQQGWNTEAFF.

The chain couples TRBV11-2 to TRBJ1-4; 8 nucleotides align to TRBD1. Unmatched junction bases numbered 6, after V lost 5 bases and J lost 7 bases. The germline CDR1 and CDR2 sequences are SGHAT and FQNNGV. The CDR3 sequence is 14 residues long. CDR3 sequence: CASSPRGLGEKLFF. The CDR3 nucleotides read TGTGCCAGCAGCCCCAGGGGGCTGGGTGAAAAACTGTTTTTT.

This clone was detected once. The CDR3 DNA reads TGTGCCAGCAGCTTAAACCCCACGAGTACAGATACGCAGTATTTT. It is translated as CASSLNPTSTDTQYF. J is TRBJ2-3 and V is TRBV7-9, with no clear D. V was trimmed by 2 bases and J by 3 bases, leaving 12 bases between them. This CDR3 has 15 residues. In germline, CDR1 is SEHNR, CDR2 FQNEAQ (reference sequence).

V and J are TRBV28 and TRBJ2-7; a weak D match, TRBD1 (5 bases). CDR1 is MDHEN, CDR2 SYDVKM, per germline. There are 13 residues in the CDR3. Trimming took 2 bases from V and 6 from J, leaving 11 bases between them. This CDR3 reads CASSLGGAGEQYF. CDR3 nucleotide sequence: TGTGCCAGCAGTTTAGGTGGGGCTGGCGAGCAGTACTTC.

A single count supports this clone. The chain recombines TRBV19 with TRBJ1-2; 10 nucleotides agree with TRBD1. The CDR3 runs to 17 residues. Losses at the gene ends were 3 bases for V and 4 bases for J; bases not matched to a gene: 11. Germline V gene lookup returns CDR1 LNHDA and CDR2 SQIVND (reference sequence). CDR3 sequence: CASSMGTGVPLVYGYTF. CDR3 DNA sequence: TGTGCCAGTAGTATGGGGACAGGGGTTCCGCTCGTCTATGGCTACACCTTC.

This chain links TRBV6-2 or TRBV6-3 with TRBJ2-7, with D perhaps matching TRBD1 (6 bases). Trimming took 6 bases from V and 5 from J, leaving 17 bases between them. This CDR3 is 14 amino acids long. Germline V CDR1 and CDR2: MNHEY, SVGEGT. The CDR3 nucleotides are TGTGCCAGCAGCGGCAACCTCAGGGGCGACGAGCAGTACTTC. This encodes CASSGNLRGDEQYF.

V is TRBV19 and J is TRBJ2-5; 14 nucleotides align to TRBD2. The junction had 8 bases not matched to a gene; V was cut back by 6 bases and J by 5 bases. CDR3 size: 16 residues. Germline-derived CDR1 and CDR2 are LNHDA and SQIVND (reference sequence). The CDR3 DNA reads TGTGCCAGTAGCCAGACTAGCGGGGGGGTAGGGGAGACCCAGTACTTC. This gives the protein CASSQTSGGVGETQYF.

The chain employs TRBV7-8 and TRBJ2-4; 8 bases align to TRBD1. CDR1 SGHVS and CDR2 FQNEAQ come from the germline V gene. Trimming took 1 base from V and 0 from J; bases not matched to a gene: 20. This CDR3 is built from 22 residues. CDR3 residues: CASSLVVRQGAGAELAKNIQYF. In nucleotides, the CDR3 is TGTGCCAGCAGCTTAGTAGTTCGCCAGGGGGCAGGGGCTGAACTAGCCAAAAACATTCAGTACTTC.

This chain's CDR3 is CASSFLSVGAYEQYF. The CDR3 DNA reads TGTGCCAGCAGCTTTCTTTCCGTGGGCGCCTACGAGCAGTACTTC. The V gene is TRBV11-2, the J gene TRBJ2-7; D gene uncertain. The germline V gene has CDR1 SGHAT and CDR2 FQNNGV. V was pared by 3 bases and J by 2 bases, with 14 bases between. The CDR3 is 15 amino acids.

The CDR3 DNA reads TGCGCCAGCAGCCAAGTTGAGAGGCCGAGCGGGAAAGACAATGAGCAGTTCTTC. Translation: CASSQVERPSGKDNEQFF. The chain has TRBV4-1 and TRBJ2-1, with TRBD2 identical over 7 bases. The germline V gene encodes CDR1 MGHRA and CDR2 YSYEKL. The V and J ends lost 1 base and 5 bases, in that order; junction bases with no gene match: 14. The CDR3 covers 18 residues.

The rearrangement joins TRBV5-1 to TRBJ2-1, with 8 bases that match TRBD2. Per germline, CDR1 SGHRS and CDR2 YFSETQ. Trimming at V came to 2 bases and at J to 8 bases, leaving 9 bases not matched to a gene. This CDR3 region has 15 residues. In nucleotides, the CDR3 is TGCGCCAGCAGCTTTGCCGGGAGGGAGAACGATGAGCAGTTCTTC. This codes for CASSFAGRENDEQFF.

The chain has TRBV6-2 or TRBV6-3 and TRBJ2-1, with TRBD1 identical over 12 bases. V shed 5 bases and J 8 bases; nucleotides not matched to a gene: 4. The CDR3 extends over 14 amino acids. In germline, CDR1 is MNHEY, CDR2 SVGEGT. This CDR3 reads CASSDGTGGHEQFF. The CDR3 region has the DNA TGTGCCAGCAGTGACGGGACAGGGGGCCATGAGCAGTTCTTC.

CDR3 nucleotides: TGTGCCAGCAGCTGGGGGACTAGCGACTACGAGCAGTACTTC. Amino acids: CASSWGTSDYEQYF. This sequence joins TRBV5-5 and TRBJ2-7; 10 bases line up with TRBD2. Germline trimming cut 3 bases from V and 3 bases from J; bases unmatched to any gene: 3. The CDR3 is 14 residues long. Looked up from germline, CDR1 is SGHKS and CDR2 is YYEKEE (reference sequence).

The rearrangement links TRBV5-5 to TRBJ2-3, with 14 bases fitting TRBD2. V lost 4 bases, J lost 2 bases, and 12 bases stayed unmatched. Looked up from germline, CDR1 is SGHKS and CDR2 is YYEKEE (reference sequence). This CDR3 region has 19 residues. In DNA form, the CDR3 reads TGTGCCAGCAGCCCCGTCCCGGGACTAGCGGGGGACCTCACAGATACGCAGTATTTT. Translation: CASSPVPGLAGDLTDTQYF.

The chain joins TRBV7-9 to TRBJ1-3; D is possibly TRBD1 (5 bases). V was cut by 4 bases and J by 0 bases, with 10 bases left in between. CDR3 length: 15 amino acids. The germline V gene has CDR1 SEHNR and CDR2 FQNEAQ (reference sequence). CDR3 sequence (DNA): TGTGCCAGCAGCTCCGTTAGGGGCTCTGGAAACACCATATATTTT. Translation: CASSSVRGSGNTIYF.